This is a list of T cell receptor beta chains from one sample in a study of blood T cells in healthy people across ages. TCRdb re-derived calls from the 5' RACE reads in MiXCR, one entry per CDR3 protein. The sample has approximately 850,000 distinct CDR3 sequences, approximately 48% seen once. Sample: blood. Receptor source: a man in his sixties in good health. CDR3s include the opening cysteine and the closing phenylalanine or tryptophan. Clone sizes are given selectively: once, few, many, or a class where the clone is expanded.

j_gene | v_gene | abundance | CDR3aa
TRBJ1-1 | TRBV7-2 | . | CASSPRPGNTEAFF
TRBJ1-2 | TRBV4-3 | . | CASSPAQTVGGYTF
TRBJ2-5 | TRBV20-1 | few | CSAARETQYF
TRBJ2-7 | TRBV5-5 | many | CASSPLPFDTYEQYF
TRBJ2-3 | TRBV9 | once | CASSESTNTDTQYF
. | TRBV23-1 | . | CASSQSFAQQGHYEQYF
TRBJ1-6 | TRBV9 | . | CASSVEALHSYNSPLHF
TRBJ1-6 | TRBV7-2 | many | CASRIGGGSYNSPLHF
. | TRBV10-3 | once | CAARDDRFYNEQYF
. | TRBV29-1 | . | CSVGGGLGETQYF
TRBJ2-1 | TRBV4-3 | . | CASSQEDIGNEQFF
TRBJ2-5 | TRBV7-9 | few | CASSQGGAGETQYF
TRBJ2-1 | TRBV20-1 | few | CSARDVASGVTYNEQFF
TRBJ2-2 | TRBV9 | . | CASSVGMGANTGELFF
TRBJ2-7 | TRBV5-1 | many | CASSLGAGDGSYEQYF
TRBJ2-5 | TRBV7-2 | . | CASSPGLAAYLETQYF
TRBJ2-1 | TRBV24-1 | . | CATSDFTGVQQFF
TRBJ1-4 | TRBV4-3 | . | CASSQVGTRSEKLFF
TRBJ2-1 | TRBV9 | . | CTSSVDGGAYNEQFF
TRBJ2-7 | TRBV7-9 | . | CASSLEGTGRYEQYF
TRBJ2-1 | TRBV20-1 | few | CSATTPRLVLDNEQFF
TRBJ2-1 | TRBV15 | . | CATSREGGPRNEQFF
TRBJ2-5 | TRBV15 | . | CATAGTPYNEQYF
TRBJ2-5 | TRBV7-2 | . | CASSLEYGAHERPQYF
TRBJ2-5 | TRBV4-3 | few | CASSQEYSPSPETQYF
TRBJ2-3 | TRBV12-3/TRBV12-4 | . | CASSFRGGDTQYF
TRBJ2-1 | TRBV6-5 | . | CASSLTRLAGNEQFF
TRBJ2-1 | TRBV11-1 | few | CASSLDGSPYNEQFF
TRBJ1-1 | TRBV4-3 | . | CASSQVLYAEAFF
TRBJ2-1 | TRBV29-1 | many | CSVPRKGEQFF
TRBJ2-7 | TRBV5-1 | . | CASAAGTAEVYEQYF
TRBJ1-2 | TRBV6-5 | . | CASSSSGQGASGYGYTF
TRBJ2-1 | TRBV20-1 | few | CSASWLGGYNEQFF
. | TRBV11-1 | few | CASSSERGIHEQYF
TRBJ1-2 | TRBV6-2/TRBV6-3 | . | CASSYQSGYTF
TRBJ2-1 | TRBV4-3 | few | CASSQATRGLYNEQFF
TRBJ1-4 | TRBV29-1 | . | CSVESPHGGALREKLFF
TRBJ2-1 | TRBV27 | . | CASSLDSAGNEQFF
TRBJ2-5 | TRBV9 | . | CASSVAPGPGDEQYF
TRBJ2-6 | TRBV5-1 | few | CASSFNSGANVLTF
TRBJ2-2 | TRBV20-1 | few | CSASSSGGIFTGELFF
TRBJ1-1 | TRBV5-6 | few | CASSSGRMNTEAFF